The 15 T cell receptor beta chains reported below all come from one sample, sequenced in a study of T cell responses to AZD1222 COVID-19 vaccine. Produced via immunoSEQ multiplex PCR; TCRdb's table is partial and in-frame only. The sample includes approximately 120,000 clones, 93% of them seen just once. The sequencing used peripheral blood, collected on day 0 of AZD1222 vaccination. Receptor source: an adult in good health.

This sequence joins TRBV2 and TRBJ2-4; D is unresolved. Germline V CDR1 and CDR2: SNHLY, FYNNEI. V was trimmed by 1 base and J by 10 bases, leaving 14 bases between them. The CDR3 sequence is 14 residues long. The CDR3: CASSEEEVNGIQYF. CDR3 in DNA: TGTGCCAGCAGTGAAGAAGAAGTAAATGGAATTCAGTACTTC.

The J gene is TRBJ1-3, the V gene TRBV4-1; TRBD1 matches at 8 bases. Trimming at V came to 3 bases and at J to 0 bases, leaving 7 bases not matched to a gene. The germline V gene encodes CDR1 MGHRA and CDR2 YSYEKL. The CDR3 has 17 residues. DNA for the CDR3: TGCGCCAGCAGCCAGGGGACAGGAGCTCTCTCTGGAAACACCATATATTTT. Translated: CASSQGTGALSGNTIYF.

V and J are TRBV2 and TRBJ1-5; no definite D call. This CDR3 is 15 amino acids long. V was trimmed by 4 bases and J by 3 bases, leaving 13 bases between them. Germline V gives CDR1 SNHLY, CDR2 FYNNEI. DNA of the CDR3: TGTGCCAGCAGTGTTCATGCTGGAGACAATCAGCCCCAGCATTTT. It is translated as CASSVHAGDNQPQHF. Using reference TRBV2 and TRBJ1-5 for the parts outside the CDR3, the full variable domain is EPEVTQTPSHQVTQMGQEVILRCVPISNHLYFYWYRQILGQKVEFLVSFYNNEISEKSEIFDDQFSVERPDGSNFTLKIRSTKLEDSAMYFCASSVHAGDNQPQHFGDGTRLSIL.

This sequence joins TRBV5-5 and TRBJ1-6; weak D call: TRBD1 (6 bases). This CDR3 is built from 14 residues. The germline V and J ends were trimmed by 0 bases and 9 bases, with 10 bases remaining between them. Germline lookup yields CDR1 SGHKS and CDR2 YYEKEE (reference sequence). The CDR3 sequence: CASSLVQGTSPLHF. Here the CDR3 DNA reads TGTGCCAGCAGCTTGGTTCAGGGGACTTCACCCCTCCACTTT.

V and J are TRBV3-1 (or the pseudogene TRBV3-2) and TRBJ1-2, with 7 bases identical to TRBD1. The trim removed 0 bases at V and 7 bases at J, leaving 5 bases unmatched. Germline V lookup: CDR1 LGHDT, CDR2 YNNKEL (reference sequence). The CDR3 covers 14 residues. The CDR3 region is CASSQEGAGGGYTF. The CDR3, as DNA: TGTGCCAGCAGCCAAGAGGGGGCAGGGGGTGGCTACACCTTC.

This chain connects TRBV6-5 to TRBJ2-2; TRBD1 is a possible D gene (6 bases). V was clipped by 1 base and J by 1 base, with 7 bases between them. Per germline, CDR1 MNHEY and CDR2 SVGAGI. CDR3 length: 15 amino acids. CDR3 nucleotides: TGTGCCAGCAGTTACTACAGGGTGAACACCGGGGAGCTGTTTTTT. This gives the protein CASSYYRVNTGELFF.

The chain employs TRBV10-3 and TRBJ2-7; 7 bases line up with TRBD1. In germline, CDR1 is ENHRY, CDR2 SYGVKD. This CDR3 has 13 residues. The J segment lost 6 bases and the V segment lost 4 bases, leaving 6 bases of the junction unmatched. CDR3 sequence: CAISGDRGGEQYF. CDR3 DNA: TGTGCCATCAGTGGGGACAGAGGAGGCGAGCAGTACTTC.

CDR3 nucleotide sequence: TGTGCCAGTAGTATATCGGGCAGTTCTGGCTACTCTGGAAACACCATATATTTT. It encodes CASSISGSSGYSGNTIYF. The gene calls are TRBV19 and TRBJ1-3; the D is unclear. CDR3 length: 18 residues. Germline assignment: CDR1 LNHDA and CDR2 SQIVND (reference sequence). V lost 2 bases, J lost 0 bases, and 17 bases lay in between. Based on the CDR3 plus reference TRBV19 and TRBJ1-3, the full variable domain is DGGITQSPKYLFRKEGQNVTLSCEQNLNHDAMYWYRQDPGQGLRLIYYSQIVNDFQKGDIAEGYSVSREKKESFPLTVTSAQKNPTAFYLCASSISGSSGYSGNTIYFGEGSWLTVV.

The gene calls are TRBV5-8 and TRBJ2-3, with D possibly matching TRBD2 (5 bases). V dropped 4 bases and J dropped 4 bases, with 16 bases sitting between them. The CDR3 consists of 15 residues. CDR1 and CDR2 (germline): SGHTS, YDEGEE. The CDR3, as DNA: TGTGCCAGCAGCCTGACACCCGGGGTAGCAGATACGCAGTATTTT. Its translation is CASSLTPGVADTQYF.

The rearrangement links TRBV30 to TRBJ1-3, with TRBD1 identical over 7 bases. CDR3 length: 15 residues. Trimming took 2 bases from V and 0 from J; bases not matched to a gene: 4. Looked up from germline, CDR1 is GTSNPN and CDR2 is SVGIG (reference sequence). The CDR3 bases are TGTGCCTGGAGTTTTTACAGGGGCTCTGGAAACACCATATATTTT. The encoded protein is CAWSFYRGSGNTIYF.

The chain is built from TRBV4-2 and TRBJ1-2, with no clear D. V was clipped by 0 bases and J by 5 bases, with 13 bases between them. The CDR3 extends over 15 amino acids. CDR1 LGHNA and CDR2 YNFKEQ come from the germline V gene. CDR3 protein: CASSQDHGSAYGYTF. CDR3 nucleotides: TGTGCCAGCAGCCAAGATCACGGCAGCGCGTATGGCTACACCTTC.

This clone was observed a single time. CDR3 DNA sequence: TGTGCCAGCAGTGGGACAGGGAGATGGACTGAAGCTTTCTTT. Its protein product is CASSGTGRWTEAFF. J is TRBJ1-1 and V is TRBV2, with 8 bases matching TRBD1. The CDR3 extends over 14 amino acids. After removal of 4 bases from V and 5 bases from J, the junction contained 6 bases not matched to a gene. Per germline, CDR1 SNHLY and CDR2 FYNNEI.

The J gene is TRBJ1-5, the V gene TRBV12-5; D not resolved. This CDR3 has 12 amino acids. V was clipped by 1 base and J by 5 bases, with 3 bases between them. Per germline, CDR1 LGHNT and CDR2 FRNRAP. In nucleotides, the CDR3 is TGTGCTAGTGGTTTGGCTTATCAGCCCCAGCATTTT. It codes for CASGLAYQPQHF.

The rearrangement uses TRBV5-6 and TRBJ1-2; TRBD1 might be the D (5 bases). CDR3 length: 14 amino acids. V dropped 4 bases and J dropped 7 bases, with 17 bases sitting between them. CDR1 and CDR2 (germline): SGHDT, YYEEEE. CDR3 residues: CASSRTGERGGYTF. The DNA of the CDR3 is TGTGCCAGCAGCCGGACGGGGGAAAGGGGTGGCTACACCTTC.

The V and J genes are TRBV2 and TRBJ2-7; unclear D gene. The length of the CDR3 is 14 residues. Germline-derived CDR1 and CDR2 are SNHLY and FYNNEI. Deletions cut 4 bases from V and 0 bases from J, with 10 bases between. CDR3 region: CASSGQAFSYEQYF. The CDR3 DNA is TGTGCCAGCAGTGGTCAGGCCTTCTCCTACGAGCAGTACTTC.